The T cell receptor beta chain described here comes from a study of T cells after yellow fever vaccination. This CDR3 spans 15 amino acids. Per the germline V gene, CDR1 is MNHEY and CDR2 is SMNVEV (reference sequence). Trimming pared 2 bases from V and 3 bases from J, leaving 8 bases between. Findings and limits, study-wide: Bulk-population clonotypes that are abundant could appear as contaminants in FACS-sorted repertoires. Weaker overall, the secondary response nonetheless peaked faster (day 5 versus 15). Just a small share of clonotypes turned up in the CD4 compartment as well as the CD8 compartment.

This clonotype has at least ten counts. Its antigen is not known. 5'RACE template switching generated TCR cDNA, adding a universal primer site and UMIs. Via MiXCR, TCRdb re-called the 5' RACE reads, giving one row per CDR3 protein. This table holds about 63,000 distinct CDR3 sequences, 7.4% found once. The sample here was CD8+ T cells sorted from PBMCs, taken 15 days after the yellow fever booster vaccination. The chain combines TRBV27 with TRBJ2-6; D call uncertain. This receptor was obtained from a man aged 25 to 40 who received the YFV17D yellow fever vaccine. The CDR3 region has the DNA TGTGCCAGCAGTTTAGGGGTCGTTGGGGCCAACGTCCTGACTTTC. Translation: CASSLGVVGANVLTF.